Each of the 17 T cell receptor beta chains below was sequenced from the same sample in a study of beta chain features in type 1 diabetes. The authors reverse transcribed all of the isolated RNA, so sequencing captured expressed TCRB transcripts. TCRdb's copy holds only in-frame clones and misses some; the assay was immunoSEQ multiplex PCR. The sample includes nearly 700,000 clones, roughly an eighth of them seen just once. Study conclusions and caveats: Within each of all four CD4+ subsets, Type 1 diabetes patients had TCRB CDR3s that were moderately but significantly shorter.

These TCRs are of unknown antigen specificity. Sequences were obtained from naive CD4+ T cells from blood. These receptors were collected from a man between 18 and 29 years old with type 1 diabetes.

The V and J genes are TRBV6-1 and TRBJ2-5, with 10 bases identical to TRBD1. The junction had 5 bases not matched to a gene; V was cut back by 5 bases and J by 2 bases. The germline V gene encodes CDR1 MNHNS and CDR2 SASEGT. The CDR3 sequence is 15 residues long. The CDR3 nucleotides read TGTGCCAGCAGTTCTGGACAGGGGGAACAAGAGACCCAGTACTTC. This codes for CASSSGQGEQETQYF.

The chain links TRBV2 to TRBJ1-2; D is unclear. CDR3 length: 14 amino acids. Germline loops: CDR1 SNHLY, CDR2 FYNNEI. The V and J ends lost 4 bases and 1 base respectively, with 10 bases between them. CDR3 DNA sequence: TGTGCCAGCAGTGGTTACACCGATAACTATGGCTACACCTTC. Encoded protein: CASSGYTDNYGYTF.

V gene TRBV7-7 combines with J gene TRBJ2-7, with D maybe TRBD1 (6 bases). From germline, CDR1 is SSHAT and CDR2 FNYEAQ (reference sequence). Trimming took off 5 bases at V and 0 bases at J, with 11 bases between the two ends. CDR3 length: 14 residues. The CDR3 region has the DNA TGTGCCAGCAGCCCCGGGACAAACTCCTACGAGCAGTACTTC. It translates to CASSPGTNSYEQYF. The complete variable domain, with remaining parts taken from reference TRBV7-7 and TRBJ2-7, reads GAGVSQSPRYKVTKRGQDVTLRCDPISSHATLYWYQQALGQGPEFLTYFNYEAQPDKSGLPSDRFSAERPEGSISTLTIQRTEQRDSAMYRCASSPGTNSYEQYFGPGTRLTVT.

This chain connects TRBV7-2 to TRBJ1-4; D not resolved. Trimming took off 3 bases at V and 6 bases at J, with 2 bases between the two ends. Germline V gives CDR1 SGHTA, CDR2 FQGNSA. This CDR3 spans 11 amino acids. The CDR3 DNA reads TGTGCCAGCAGCTTTCATGAAAAACTGTTTTTT. It yields the protein CASSFHEKLFF.

For the CDR3, the DNA is TGCAGCGTCAGAACCGGGACGGCAAATTCACCCCTCCACTTT. Its translation is CSVRTGTANSPLHF. The J gene is TRBJ1-6, the V gene TRBV29-1; D might be TRBD1 (5 bases). CDR3 size: 14 residues. Germline assignment: CDR1 SQVTM and CDR2 ANQGSEA. Trimming shortened V by 6 bases and J by 7 bases, and 16 bases separated the two germline ends.

This clone has more than one count but fewer than ten. The gene calls are TRBV5-4 and TRBJ2-1, with unresolved D. Deletions cut 4 bases from V and 6 bases from J, with 11 bases between. This CDR3 spans 13 amino acids. In germline, CDR1 is SGHNT, CDR2 YYREEE (reference sequence). CDR3 sequence (DNA): TGTGCCAGCAGCCCGGGCCAACCCAATGAGCAGTTCTTC. It yields the protein CASSPGQPNEQFF.

The chain is built from TRBV7-9 and TRBJ1-4; D is unresolved. V lost 5 bases to trimming and J lost 0 bases, with 19 bases between them. Germline loops: CDR1 SEHNR, CDR2 FQNEAQ (reference sequence). This CDR3 has 18 amino acids. The CDR3 sequence is CASSGPRNEKATNEKLFF. The DNA for the CDR3 is TGTGCCAGCAGCGGCCCGAGGAATGAGAAAGCAACTAATGAAAAACTGTTTTTT.

This clone was counted only a few times. The chain has TRBV9 and TRBJ1-3; D unclear. Trimming stripped 0 bases from V and 0 bases from J, with 13 bases between. Germline V gene lookup returns CDR1 SGDLS and CDR2 YYNGEE. The CDR3 is 17 residues long. The CDR3 DNA reads TGTGCCAGCAGCGTAGCGGAGTTTCGGAGCTCTGGAAACACCATATATTTT. Amino acid sequence: CASSVAEFRSSGNTIYF.

There are a few counts of this clone. The chain links TRBV7-6 to TRBJ2-7; no definite D call. This CDR3 has 13 residues. V lost 5 bases and J lost 4, with 12 bases in between. Germline CDR1 reads SGHVS; CDR2 reads FNYEAQ. In DNA, the CDR3 is TGTGCCAGCAGCCCCCCCGGGCAATACGAGCAGTACTTC. Translation gives CASSPPGQYEQYF.

This clone has more than one count but fewer than ten. V gene TRBV11-2 combines with J gene TRBJ1-1, with 8 positions matching TRBD1. J lost 5 bases, V lost 4 bases, and 6 bases had no gene match. CDR3 size: 14 residues. Per germline, CDR1 SGHAT and CDR2 FQNNGV. The CDR3 DNA follows: TGTGCCAGCAGCTCCCAGGGGGACAGGACTGAAGCTTTCTTT. Protein product: CASSSQGDRTEAFF.

The chain joins TRBV6-1 to TRBJ1-2, with D maybe TRBD1 (5 bases). The CDR3 is 15 residues long. V lost 4 bases and J lost 6, with 18 bases in between. Germline assignment: CDR1 MNHNS and CDR2 SASEGT. CDR3: CASSVNSGPLNGYTF. In nucleotides, the CDR3 is TGTGCCAGCAGTGTAAATTCGGGACCCCTTAATGGCTACACCTTC.

The chain couples TRBV29-1 to TRBJ1-1, with D possibly matching TRBD1 (6 bases). The CDR3 totals 13 residues. V was cut by 3 bases and J by 4 bases, with 12 bases left in between. Per the germline V gene, CDR1 is SQVTM and CDR2 is ANQGSEA. The CDR3 is CSVDIGGGTEAFF. CDR3 in DNA: TGCAGCGTTGACATAGGGGGGGGCACTGAAGCTTTCTTT. Supplemented by reference TRBV29-1 and TRBJ1-1, the full variable domain reads SAVISQKPSRDICQRGTSLTIQCQVDSQVTMMFWYRQQPGQSLTLIATANQGSEATYESGFVIDKFPISRPNLTFSTLTVSNMSPEDSSIYLCSVDIGGGTEAFFGQGTRLTVV.

A word on this clone: The junction differs from germline at one of its ends, possibly a read error. The chain uses TRBV7-2 and TRBJ2-5; the D is unclear. The germline V gene has CDR1 SGHTA and CDR2 FQGNSA. The CDR3 is 14 residues long. DNA of the CDR3: TGTGCCAGCACTAGGACCGGCGGTCAAGAGGCCCAGTACTTC. Its translation: CASTRTGGQEAQYF.

This CDR3 reads CASSFPTGGTEAFF. The CDR3 DNA follows: TGCGCCAGCAGCTTTCCGACGGGAGGAACTGAAGCTTTCTTT. This sequence joins TRBV5-1 and TRBJ1-1; no clear D. The germline V gene encodes CDR1 SGHRS and CDR2 YFSETQ. The CDR3 sequence is 14 residues long. Trimming shortened V by 2 bases and J by 5 bases, and 13 bases separated the two germline ends.

This clone has more than one count but fewer than ten. The chain couples TRBV19 to TRBJ1-2; 10 nucleotides agree with TRBD1. The V gene's germline CDR1 is LNHDA and CDR2 SQIVND (reference sequence). The CDR3 length is 16 residues. Trimming at V came to 5 bases and at J to 7 bases, leaving 13 bases not matched to a gene. The CDR3 DNA reads as TGTGCCAGTAGTCCTTCCGGGACAGGGGACGGCATTGGCTACACCTTC. This codes for CASSPSGTGDGIGYTF. The entire variable domain, with the rest obtained from reference TRBV19 and TRBJ1-2, is as follows: DGGITQSPKYLFRKEGQNVTLSCEQNLNHDAMYWYRQDPGQGLRLIYYSQIVNDFQKGDIAEGYSVSREKKESFPLTVTSAQKNPTAFYLCASSPSGTGDGIGYTFGSGTRLTVV.

This clone was seen more than once but under ten times. The chain combines TRBV9 with TRBJ2-1, with D maybe TRBD2 (6 bases). V was clipped by 0 bases and J by 2 bases, with 9 bases between them. CDR3 length: 15 residues. CDR1 and CDR2 (germline): SGDLS, YYNGEE. This chain's CDR3 is CASSVDGRPYNEQFF. In DNA form, the CDR3 reads TGTGCCAGCAGCGTAGACGGGAGACCCTACAATGAGCAGTTCTTC.

The chain joins TRBV5-1 to TRBJ2-7; D is perhaps TRBD2 (6 bases). The V and J ends lost 4 bases and 7 bases respectively, with 15 bases between them. This CDR3 is built from 13 residues. Germline CDR1 and CDR2: SGHRS and YFSETQ. The CDR3 bases are TGCGCCAGCAGCCGGGGGTCCGATGGGGAGCAGTACTTC. It translates to CASSRGSDGEQYF.